This T cell receptor (beta chain) was observed in a study of spatial heterogeneity in lung cancer. Study background: An average of more than ten raw reads was observed per unique TCR and UMI combination. The study, taken as a whole, reports: Ubiquitous, expanded tumor-derived TCRs were more frequently observed in blood at resection than at follow-up.

Individual TCR cDNA molecules each bore their own unique molecular identifier. TCRdb reanalysed the 5' RACE reads using MiXCR and keeps one entry per CDR3 protein. The sample consists of approximately 92,000 distinct CDR3 sequences, 12% of them appearing once. This clonotype was seen at least ten times. Its target is unknown. Documented time point: sample taken at primary tumor resection. Tumor, nontumor lung or frozen PBMC supplied whole RNA, sequenced without sorting. The donor population consisted of roughly 70 patients with untreated, early-stage non-small cell lung cancer. This specimen was PBMCs, taken at surgery. This TCR derives from a male donor with early-stage non-small cell lung cancer.

The CDR3 loop is CASSLQRTEHSYEQYF. In DNA form, the CDR3 reads TGTGCCAGCAGCTTACAAAGGACAGAACACTCCTACGAGCAGTACTTC. The chain employs TRBV11-2 and TRBJ2-7, with D perhaps matching TRBD1 (6 bases). This CDR3 is built from 16 residues. CDR1 and CDR2 (germline): SGHAT, FQNNGV. The V and J ends lost 2 bases and 0 bases respectively, with 14 bases between them.